This TCR beta chain was retrieved from a study of T cells expressing NK-cell markers. As for the study in general: Beta-chain profiling covered CD3+CD56+NKG2C+, CD3+CD56+NKG2C- and CD3+CD56-NKG2C+ sorted subsets.

Each CDR3 protein gets one entry in TCRdb, which reprocessed the 5' RACE reads and gives no DNA. This repertoire comprises some 440,000 distinct CDR3 sequences; its ten largest clones make up over 1.1%. There are 15 residues in the CDR3. Germline CDR1 is SNHLY and CDR2 is FYNNEI. This clonotype was sampled from a woman in her forties or fifties in good health. The gene calls are TRBV2 and TRBJ2-1. The sequenced sample was blood T cells: a sorted CD56 or NKG2C T cell subset, CD4+ or CD8+ T cells, or bulk PBMC T cells (not recorded which). CDR3 sequence reads: CASRGSGIENNEQFF.